This TCR beta chain was profiled in a study of Ad26.COV2.S vaccination and SARS-CoV-2 variants. Study outcomes and limitations: Assessments of TCR breadth and depth may have underestimated the total T cell responses. The placebo group had lower spike-specific TCR breadth than the vaccine recipients did.

Sequencing used immunoSEQ multiplex PCR; TCRdb keeps in-frame clones, though not all of them. The data show over 110,000 clones, about nine tenths seen once. Of note for this clone: Its antigen is still unknown.

CDR3 size: 14 residues. In germline, CDR1 is KGHDR, CDR2 SFDVKD. V was clipped by 4 bases and J by 7 bases, with 12 bases between them. This sample comprised peripheral blood, obtained after recovery from COVID-19. The rearrangement joins TRBV24-1 to TRBJ2-2; weak D call: TRBD2 (5 bases). The sequence was obtained from a human donor who had recovered from COVID-19. CDR3 residues: CATSDPDYYGELFF. The CDR3 region has the DNA TGTGCCACCAGTGACCCCGACTACTACGGGGAGCTGTTTTTT.